One sample yielded the 15 T cell receptor beta chains listed below, sequenced in a study of T cell repertoires in cytomegalovirus infection. TCRdb used MiXCR to reprocess the reads, holding one entry per CDR3 protein. Of approximately 500,000 distinct CDR3 sequences listed, around 11% were seen once; the top ten hold roughly a tenth. The sequenced sample was PBMCs. These receptors came from a human donor in good health (CMV status not recorded). Some clones in this sample may be carry-over from other donors' samples.

This clonotype was observed many times. V is TRBV2 and J is TRBJ1-1, with D possibly matching TRBD1 (5 bases). Germline V CDR1 and CDR2: SNHLY, FYNNEI. This CDR3 comprises 13 residues. Trimming cost V 5 bases and J 1 base, with 8 bases left between them. Here the CDR3 DNA reads TGTGCCAGCAGTAACGACAGGAACACTGAAGCTTTCTTT. Protein sequence: CASSNDRNTEAFF. The full variable domain, in which reference TRBV2 and TRBJ1-1 provide the parts outside the CDR3, is EPEVTQTPSHQVTQMGQEVILRCVPISNHLYFYWYRQILGQKVEFLVSFYNNEISEKSEIFDDQFSVERPDGSNFTLKIRSTKLEDSAMYFCASSNDRNTEAFFGQGTRLTVV.

This clonotype was seen ten or more times. V gene TRBV10-1 combines with J gene TRBJ1-5; D is perhaps TRBD1 (5 bases). Trimming took off 8 bases at V and 7 bases at J, with 15 bases between the two ends. CDR1 WNHNN and CDR2 SYGVQD come from the germline V gene (reference sequence). This CDR3 has 13 amino acids. CDR3 loop: CASSSGTGQPQHF. CDR3 nucleotide sequence: TGCGCCAGCTCCTCAGGGACCGGGCAGCCCCAGCATTTT.

This clonotype was detected ten times or more. The chain employs TRBV12-5 and TRBJ1-3; 9 nucleotides match TRBD1. This CDR3 contains 15 residues. CDR1 LGHNT and CDR2 FRNRAP come from the germline V gene. Losses at the gene ends were 7 bases for V and 0 bases for J; bases not matched to a gene: 4. CDR3 coding DNA: TGTGCTAGTGACCCGACAGGGGGCTCTGGAAACACCATATATTTT. Its protein product is CASDPTGGSGNTIYF. Based on the CDR3 plus reference TRBV12-5 and TRBJ1-3, the full variable domain is DARVTQTPRHKVTEMGQEVTMRCQPILGHNTVFWYRQTMMQGLELLAYFRNRAPLDDSGMPKDRFSAEMPDATLATLKIQPSEPRDSAVYFCASDPTGGSGNTIYFGEGSWLTVV.

This clonotype was counted many times. V gene TRBV28 combines with J gene TRBJ1-1, with 10 nucleotides matching TRBD1. CDR3 length: 15 amino acids. Per the germline V gene, CDR1 is MDHEN and CDR2 is SYDVKM. V trimming: 5 bases; J trimming: 7 bases; junction bases outside the gene matches: 10. CDR3 loop: CASSPHRQGANEAFF. Written as DNA, the CDR3 is TGTGCCAGCAGTCCACACCGACAGGGGGCAAATGAAGCTTTCTTT.

This clonotype was seen at least ten times. V and J are TRBV7-6 and TRBJ2-7; D tentatively reads TRBD1 or TRBD2 (5 bases each). V was trimmed by 1 base and J by 2 bases, leaving 9 bases between them. The CDR3 consists of 14 residues. Germline V gene sequence: CDR1 SGHVS, CDR2 FNYEAQ. This CDR3 reads CASSLGDGTYEQYF. The CDR3 nucleotides are TGTGCCAGCAGCTTAGGGGACGGAACCTACGAGCAGTACTTC.

This clonotype was seen at least ten times. This rearrangement joins TRBV7-3 to TRBJ2-2, with TRBD2 matching over 8 bases. The V gene end was trimmed by 5 bases and the J gene end by 2 bases; junction bases not matched to a gene: 7. The germline CDR1 and CDR2 sequences are SGHTA and FQGTGA. The CDR3 spans 16 residues. CDR3 DNA sequence: TGTGCCAGCAGCCTGTTAGCGGGACTCAACACCGGGGAGCTGTTTTTT. Protein sequence: CASSLLAGLNTGELFF.

This clonotype was detected a few times. The rearrangement joins TRBV29-1 to TRBJ2-7, with 7 bases lining up with TRBD1. The V segment lost 5 bases and the J segment 0 bases; nucleotides outside the gene matches: 4. The V gene's germline CDR1 is SQVTM and CDR2 ANQGSEA. This CDR3 spans 13 amino acids. CDR3 sequence: CSVFQGDSYEQYF. In DNA, the CDR3 is TGCAGCGTTTTCCAGGGGGACTCCTACGAGCAGTACTTC.

This clonotype was counted many times. The V and J genes are TRBV7-8 and TRBJ2-2; no clear D. The CDR3 loop spans 15 amino acids. The germline V gene encodes CDR1 SGHVS and CDR2 FQNEAQ. Trimming removed 1 base from V and 7 bases from J, with 13 bases in between. CDR3 DNA: TGTGCCAGCAGCTTAGGTGGACGGCGGAGCGGGGAGCTGTTTTTT. Translating gives CASSLGGRRSGELFF.

This clonotype showed up many times. V is TRBV6-1 and J is TRBJ2-4; D remains ambiguous. The CDR3 spans 14 residues. CDR1 MNHNS and CDR2 SASEGT come from the germline V gene. V gave up 1 base and J gave up 5 bases, with 9 bases separating them. CDR3 residues: CASSEVREENIQYF. In DNA, the CDR3 is TGTGCCAGCAGTGAAGTAAGGGAAGAAAACATTCAGTACTTC.

The V gene is TRBV20-1, the J gene TRBJ2-7, with 11 bases matching TRBD2. The germline CDR1 and CDR2 sequences are DFQATT and SNEGSKA (reference sequence). This CDR3 is 14 amino acids long. The junction had 7 bases not matched to a gene; V was cut back by 5 bases and J by 4 bases. CDR3 coding DNA: TGCAGTGCTCTACTAGCGGGGGCCTCTTACGAGCAGTACTTC. Encoded protein: CSALLAGASYEQYF.

This clonotype has at least ten counts. As DNA, the CDR3 is TGTGCCAGCAGCCCGATGGCGAGTTACGAGCAGTACTTC. It translates to CASSPMASYEQYF. V and J are TRBV7-9 and TRBJ2-7; no clear D gene. The CDR3 sequence is 13 residues long. V gave up 5 bases and J gave up 4 bases, with 12 bases separating them. Germline V gives CDR1 SEHNR, CDR2 FQNEAQ (reference sequence). Supplemented by reference TRBV7-9 and TRBJ2-7, the full variable domain reads DTGVSQNPRHKITKRGQNVTFRCDPISEHNRLYWYRQTLGQGPEFLTYFQNEAQLEKSRLLSDRFSAERPKGSFSTLEIQRTEQGDSAMYLCASSPMASYEQYFGPGTRLTVT.

This clonotype was seen at least ten times. This chain joins TRBV25-1 and TRBJ2-5; D is tentatively TRBD1 or TRBD2 (6 bases each). CDR1 MGHDK and CDR2 SYGVNS come from the germline V gene. This CDR3 region has 16 residues. V was pared by 2 bases and J by 0 bases, with 13 bases between. CDR3 protein: CASSEGGGPYQETQYF. CDR3 bases: TGTGCCAGCAGTGAAGGAGGGGGGCCGTACCAAGAGACCCAGTACTTC.

The chain is built from TRBV29-1 and TRBJ2-3; the match to TRBD1 covers 8 bases. Germline assignment: CDR1 SQVTM and CDR2 ANQGSEA. This CDR3 region has 13 residues. V was clipped by 4 bases and J by 2 bases; unmatched bases: 2. The CDR3 DNA reads as TGCAGCGTTGGGACAGGGTACACAGATACGCAGTATTTT. Translation gives CSVGTGYTDTQYF.

The rearrangement joins TRBV9 to TRBJ2-3; weak D call: TRBD2 (5 bases). In germline, CDR1 is SGDLS, CDR2 YYNGEE. The V and J ends lost 3 bases and 5 bases respectively, with 10 bases between them. The CDR3 totals 13 residues. DNA of the CDR3: TGTGCCAGCAGCGCCTTTCGGGGAGATACGCAGTATTTT. Encoded protein: CASSAFRGDTQYF.

The CDR3 region has the DNA TGTGCCAGCAGCCAGGGACCCTACAATGAGCAGTTCTTC. Translating it yields CASSQGPYNEQFF. The chain has TRBV7-9 and TRBJ2-1; D assignment may be TRBD1 or TRBD2 (5 bases each). Trimming took 5 bases from V and 2 from J, leaving 7 bases between them. Germline CDR1 SEHNR, CDR2 FQNEAQ (reference sequence). CDR3 length equals 13 residues.